This is a list of T cell receptor beta chains from one sample in a study of shared clonotypes between healthy human individuals. Data came from immunoSEQ multiplex PCR; TCRdb stores just in-frame clones and leaves some out. The sample has hundreds of thousands of clones; about 74% are singletons. The sequenced sample was memory CD4+ T cells sorted from blood. All receptors derive from a woman aged 25 to 45 in good health. Each CDR3 is given with its conserved first and last residue. Fields, in order: D gene, V gene, clone size, J gene, CDR3 protein, CDR3 DNA. A D gene is named only where the DNA matches it firmly. Clone size is shown for a subset of rows, as once, few, many or a class of expanded clone.

TRBD2,TRBV7-9,NA,TRBJ2-7,CASSLDLTSDKGYEQYF,TGTGCCAGCAGCTTAGATCTAACTAGCGACAAAGGATACGAGCAGTACTTC
NA,TRBV2,NA,TRBJ2-2,CASSGQGGTGELFF,TGTGCCAGCAGTGGTCAGGGGGGCACCGGGGAGCTGTTTTTT
NA,TRBV27,NA,TRBJ2-3,CASRWGGTDTQYF,TGTGCCAGTAGATGGGGGGGCACAGATACGCAGTATTTT
NA,TRBV9,NA,TRBJ1-2,CASSVGSNYGYTF,TGTGCCAGCAGCGTAGGAAGTAACTATGGCTACACCTTC
TRBD2,TRBV2,NA,TRBJ2-2,CASRRLAANTGELFF,TGTGCCAGCAGACGACTAGCGGCGAACACCGGGGAGCTGTTTTTT
NA,TRBV7-9,NA,TRBJ2-7,CASSPAPGAYEQYF,TGTGCCAGCAGCCCTGCCCCGGGTGCCTACGAGCAGTACTTC
TRBD2,TRBV18,NA,TRBJ2-5,CASSPRTSGNQETQYF,TGTGCCAGCTCACCTCGGACTAGCGGGAACCAAGAGACCCAGTACTTC
NA,TRBV6-5,few,TRBJ1-1,CASSSSSGTAEAFF,TGTGCCAGCAGTTCATCCTCCGGGACTGCGGAAGCTTTCTTT
NA,TRBV27,NA,TRBJ2-7,CASSLGLNSYEQYF,TGTGCCAGCAGCTTGGGGTTGAACTCCTACGAGCAGTACTTC
NA,TRBV7-9,NA,TRBJ2-1,CASSLRGTYNEQFF,TGTGCCAGCAGCTTACGCGGGACTTACAATGAGCAGTTCTTC
NA,TRBV28,NA,TRBJ1-2,CASSSSPQQAYGYTF,TGTGCCAGCAGCTCCTCCCCCCAACAGGCCTATGGCTACACCTTC
NA,TRBV28,NA,TRBJ2-3,CASSFGGDSDTQYF,TGTGCCAGCAGTTTTGGAGGGGATTCAGATACGCAGTATTTT
TRBD1,TRBV5-8,NA,TRBJ2-3,CASSPGFGDRGGTDTQYF,TGTGCCAGCAGCCCCGGATTCGGGGACAGGGGCGGAACAGATACGCAGTATTTT
TRBD2,TRBV9,few,TRBJ2-3,CASSRGFTDTQYF,TGTGCCAGCTCGCGGGGGTTCACAGATACGCAGTATTTT
TRBD1,TRBV2,NA,TRBJ2-7,CASSVFTGAGEQYF,TGTGCCAGCAGTGTTTTCACAGGGGCAGGGGAGCAGTACTTC
TRBD2,TRBV19,NA,TRBJ2-1,CASSIGLAGDRNEQFF,TGTGCCAGTAGTATCGGCTTAGCGGGAGACCGCAATGAGCAGTTCTTC
NA,TRBV5-6,NA,TRBJ1-1,CASSLGRRANTEAFF,TGTGCCAGCAGCTTGGGTCGGAGGGCGAACACTGAAGCTTTCTTT
TRBD2,TRBV7-2,NA,TRBJ2-5,CASSLVSGSTETQYF,TGTGCCAGCAGCTTAGTTAGCGGGAGCACAGAGACCCAGTACTTC
TRBD1,TRBV19,once,TRBJ2-7,CASSGDSTYEQYF,TGTGCCAGTAGCGGGGACAGTACCTACGAGCAGTACTTC
NA,TRBV5-1,few,TRBJ2-5,CASSLDRVGTQYF,TGCGCCAGCAGCTTGGACAGGGTTGGGACCCAGTACTTC
NA,TRBV5-3,NA,TRBJ2-7,CALPGVLYEQYF,TGTGCCCTCCCGGGCGTCCTCTACGAGCAGTACTTC
TRBD1,TRBV28,NA,TRBJ2-4,CASSPGQVIIVAKNIQYF,TGTGCCAGCAGCCCGGGACAGGTTATAATCGTAGCCAAAAACATTCAGTACTTC
NA,TRBV25-1,NA,TRBJ2-1,CASSHRPRDYNEQFF,TGTGCCAGCAGCCATAGACCAAGGGACTACAATGAGCAGTTCTTC
TRBD2,TRBV25-1,few,TRBJ2-1,CASSARGAGGRNEQFF,TGTGCCAGCAGTGCCCGGGGGGCGGGAGGTCGCAATGAGCAGTTCTTC
NA,TRBV21-1,NA,TRBJ1-1,CASSKSGDRELEAFF,TGTGCCAGCAGCAAAAGTGGGGACAGGGAATTGGAAGCTTTCTTT
TRBD2,TRBV7-2,NA,TRBJ2-7,CASSLASGYSPSYEQYF,TGTGCCAGCAGCTTGGCTAGCGGGTATTCTCCTTCCTACGAGCAGTACTTC
NA,TRBV19,NA,TRBJ1-5,CASEVSSNQPQHF,TGTGCCAGTGAAGTTAGTAGCAATCAGCCCCAGCATTTT
NA,TRBV25-1,once,TRBJ1-3,CASNENSGNTIYF,TGTGCCAGCAACGAAAACAGTGGAAACACCATATATTTT
TRBD2,TRBV5-1,NA,TRBJ2-5,CASSLLAGGRETQYF,TGCGCCAGCAGCCTGTTAGCGGGAGGGCGGGAGACCCAGTACTTC
NA,TRBV28,NA,TRBJ2-7,CASGRSGQSYEQYF,TGTGCCAGCGGGAGATCGGGACAATCCTACGAGCAGTACTTC
TRBD2,TRBV2,NA,TRBJ2-1,CASRASLLAALYNEQFF,TGTGCCAGCAGAGCCAGTCTACTAGCGGCTCTCTACAATGAGCAGTTCTTC
NA,TRBV18,many,TRBJ1-4,CASFEGNGEKLFF,TGTGCCAGCTTTGAAGGGAATGGTGAAAAACTGTTTTTT
TRBD2,TRBV29-1,once,TRBJ2-3,CSALAASTDTQYF,TGCAGCGCACTAGCGGCTAGCACAGATACGCAGTATTTT
NA,TRBV10-3,NA,TRBJ1-5,CAISDMSNQPQHF,TGTGCCATCAGTGACATGAGCAATCAGCCCCAGCATTTT
TRBD2,TRBV5-4,NA,TRBJ2-7,CASKSSGRAGSYEQYF,TGTGCCAGCAAGAGTAGCGGGAGGGCCGGCTCCTACGAGCAGTACTTC
NA,TRBV28,few,TRBJ1-2,CASSLDSYGYTF,TGTGCCAGCAGTTTGGACAGCTATGGCTACACCTTC
NA,TRBV10-3,once,TRBJ2-7,CATAGETGHSYEQYF,TGTGCCACCGCCGGCGAAACAGGGCACTCCTACGAGCAGTACTTC
NA,TRBV5-1,NA,TRBJ1-1,CASSLALAGETNTEAFF,TGCGCCAGCAGCTTGGCCTTGGCAGGCGAAACGAACACTGAAGCTTTCTTT
NA,TRBV28,NA,TRBJ1-5,CASSFSGGRYQPQHF,TGTGCCAGCAGTTTTTCGGGGGGGCGATACCAGCCCCAGCATTTT
NA,TRBV6-5,NA,TRBJ1-1,CASSYTGRAEAFF,TGTGCCAGCAGTTACACCGGGCGAGCTGAAGCTTTCTTT
TRBD1,TRBV5-4,NA,TRBJ2-5,CASSLRTGGQETQYF,TGTGCCAGCAGCTTGAGGACAGGGGGCCAAGAGACCCAGTACTTC
TRBD1,TRBV11-1,NA,TRBJ2-3,CASSQDRGYLDTQYF,TGTGCCAGCAGCCAAGACAGGGGGTATTTAGATACGCAGTATTTT